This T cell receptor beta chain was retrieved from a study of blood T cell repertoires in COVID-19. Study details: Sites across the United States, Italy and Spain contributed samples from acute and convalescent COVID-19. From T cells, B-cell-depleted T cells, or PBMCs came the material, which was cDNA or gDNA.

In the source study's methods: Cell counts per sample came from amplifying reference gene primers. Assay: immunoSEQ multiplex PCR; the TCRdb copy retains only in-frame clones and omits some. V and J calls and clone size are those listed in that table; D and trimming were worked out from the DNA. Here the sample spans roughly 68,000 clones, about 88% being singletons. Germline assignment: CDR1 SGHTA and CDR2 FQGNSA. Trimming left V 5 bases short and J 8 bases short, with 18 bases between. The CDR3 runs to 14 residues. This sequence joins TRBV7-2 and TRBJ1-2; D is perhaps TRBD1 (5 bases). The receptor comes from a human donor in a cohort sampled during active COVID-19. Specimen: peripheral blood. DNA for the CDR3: TGTGCCAGCAGCCCGTGGACAAGGGGACTGGGCTACACCTTC. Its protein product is CASSPWTRGLGYTF.